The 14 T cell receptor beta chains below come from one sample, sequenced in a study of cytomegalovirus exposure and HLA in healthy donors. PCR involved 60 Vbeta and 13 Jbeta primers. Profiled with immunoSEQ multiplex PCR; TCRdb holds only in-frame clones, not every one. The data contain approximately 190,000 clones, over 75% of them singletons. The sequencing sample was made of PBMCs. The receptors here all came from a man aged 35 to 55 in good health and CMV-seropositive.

DNA for the CDR3: TGTGCCAGCAGCCAAGTCGGGGGGGGTGCAGATACGCAGTATTTT. Its translation is CASSQVGGGADTQYF. This chain uses TRBV14 with TRBJ2-3; 8 bases are a match to TRBD2. This CDR3 has 15 amino acids. Germline lookup yields CDR1 SGHDN and CDR2 FVKESK. The J segment lost 4 bases and the V segment lost 1 base, leaving 4 bases of the junction unmatched.

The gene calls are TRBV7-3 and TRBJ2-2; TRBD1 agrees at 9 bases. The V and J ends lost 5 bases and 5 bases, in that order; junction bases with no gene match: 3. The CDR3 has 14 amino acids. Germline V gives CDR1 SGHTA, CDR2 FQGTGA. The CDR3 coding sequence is TGTGCCAGCAGCAGGGGACAGGGAACCGGGGAGCTGTTTTTT. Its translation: CASSRGQGTGELFF.

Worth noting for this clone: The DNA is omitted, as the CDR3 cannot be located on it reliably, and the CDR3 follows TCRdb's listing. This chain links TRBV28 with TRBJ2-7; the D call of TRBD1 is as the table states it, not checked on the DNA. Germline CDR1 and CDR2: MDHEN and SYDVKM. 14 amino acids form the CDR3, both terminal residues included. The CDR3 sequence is CASSSSGQGYEQYF.

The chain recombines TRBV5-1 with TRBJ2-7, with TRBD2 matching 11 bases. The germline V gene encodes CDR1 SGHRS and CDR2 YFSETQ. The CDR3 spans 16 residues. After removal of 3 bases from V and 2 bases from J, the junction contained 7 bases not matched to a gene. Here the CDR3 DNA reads TGCGCCAGCAGCTCGCCACCGACTAGCGGGGCCTACGAGCAGTACTTC. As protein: CASSSPPTSGAYEQYF.

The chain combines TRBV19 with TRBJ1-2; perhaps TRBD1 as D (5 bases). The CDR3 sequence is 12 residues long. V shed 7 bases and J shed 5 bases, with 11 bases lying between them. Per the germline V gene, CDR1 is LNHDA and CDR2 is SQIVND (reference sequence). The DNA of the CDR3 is TGTGCCAGTAATTCAGGGAGGTATGGCTACACCTTC. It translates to CASNSGRYGYTF.

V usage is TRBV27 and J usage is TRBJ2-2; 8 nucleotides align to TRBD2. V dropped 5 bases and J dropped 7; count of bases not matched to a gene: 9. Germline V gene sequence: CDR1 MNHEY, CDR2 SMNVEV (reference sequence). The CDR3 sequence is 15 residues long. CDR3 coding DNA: TGTGCCAGCAGTCCCTCGGGGGGGCAAGACGGGGAGCTGTTTTTT. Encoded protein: CASSPSGGQDGELFF.

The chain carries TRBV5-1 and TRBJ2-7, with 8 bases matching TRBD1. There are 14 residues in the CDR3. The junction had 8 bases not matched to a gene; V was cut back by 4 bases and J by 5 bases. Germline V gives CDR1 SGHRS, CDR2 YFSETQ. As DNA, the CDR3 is TGCGCCAGCAGCGCAGGACAGGGAAGGAACGAGCAGTACTTC. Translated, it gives CASSAGQGRNEQYF. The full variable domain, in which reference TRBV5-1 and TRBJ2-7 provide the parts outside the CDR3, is KAGVTQTPRYLIKTRGQQVTLSCSPISGHRSVSWYQQTPGQGLQFLFEYFSETQRNKGNFPGRFSGRQFSNSRSEMNVSTLELGDSALYLCASSAGQGRNEQYFGPGTRLTVT.

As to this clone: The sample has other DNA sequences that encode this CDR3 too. CDR3: CASSRGGRETQYF. CDR3 nucleotides: TGTGCCAGCAGCAGGGGGGGCCGGGAGACCCAGTACTTC. The chain combines TRBV7-3 with TRBJ2-5; D may be TRBD2 (7 bases). The CDR3 sequence is 13 residues long. From germline, CDR1 is SGHTA and CDR2 FQGTGA. V was shortened by 5 bases and J by 5 bases, with 12 bases between the two germline ends.

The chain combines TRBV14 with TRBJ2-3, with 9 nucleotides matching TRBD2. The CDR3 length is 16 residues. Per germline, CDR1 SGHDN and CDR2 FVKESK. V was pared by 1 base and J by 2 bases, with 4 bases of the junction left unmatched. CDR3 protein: CASSQARGGNTDTQYF. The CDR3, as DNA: TGTGCCAGCAGCCAAGCGCGGGGGGGTAACACAGATACGCAGTATTTT.

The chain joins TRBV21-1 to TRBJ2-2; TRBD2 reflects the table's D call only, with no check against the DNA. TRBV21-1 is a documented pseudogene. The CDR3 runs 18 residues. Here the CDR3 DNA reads TGTGCCAGCAGCAGAAATTCCGGGACTAGCGCTCGGACCGGGGAGCTGTTTTTT. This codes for CASSRNSGTSARTGELFF.

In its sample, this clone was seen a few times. The CDR3: CASRGEGAGANVLTF. DNA of the CDR3: TGTGCCAGCAGAGGAGAGGGGGCTGGGGCCAACGTCCTGACTTTC. The V and J genes are TRBV6-1 and TRBJ2-6; tentative D call: TRBD1 (6 bases). The V end was cut by 6 bases, the J end by 2 bases, with 11 bases between. The germline CDR1 and CDR2 sequences are MNHNS and SASEGT. The CDR3 loop spans 15 amino acids.

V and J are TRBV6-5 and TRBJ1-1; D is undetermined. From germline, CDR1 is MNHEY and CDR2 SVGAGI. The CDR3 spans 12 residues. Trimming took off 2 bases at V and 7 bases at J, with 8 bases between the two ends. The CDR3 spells CASSYAGFEAFF. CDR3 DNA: TGTGCCAGCAGTTACGCGGGATTTGAAGCTTTCTTT.

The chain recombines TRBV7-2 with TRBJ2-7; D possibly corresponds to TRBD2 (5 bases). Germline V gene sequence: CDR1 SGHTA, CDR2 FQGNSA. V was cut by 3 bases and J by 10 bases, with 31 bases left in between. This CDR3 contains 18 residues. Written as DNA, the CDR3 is TGTGCCAGCAGCTTCCTCGGGGTCGGCTCTGACTTTCCTACGAGCCAGTACTTC. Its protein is CASSFLGVGSDFPTSQYF. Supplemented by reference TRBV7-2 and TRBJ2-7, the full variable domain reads GAGVSQSPSNKVTEKGKDVELRCDPISGHTALYWYRQSLGQGLEFLIYFQGNSAPDKSGLPSDRFSAERTGGSVSTLTIQRTQQEDSAVYLCASSFLGVGSDFPTSQYFGPGTRLTVT.

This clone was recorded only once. The CDR3 DNA reads as TGTGCCAGCAGTTTGCTCGCAGGGGCGCCAGATACGCAGTATTTT. Residues: CASSLLAGAPDTQYF. The chain joins TRBV6-5 to TRBJ2-3, with D perhaps TRBD1 (6 bases). The CDR3 consists of 15 residues. With 4 bases removed from V and 4 bases from J, the gap between germline ends came to 15 bases. Germline lookup yields CDR1 MNHEY and CDR2 SVGAGI.